The rows below give T cell receptor beta chains drawn from one sample of a study of blood T cell repertoires in COVID-19. The repertoire was sequenced with immunoSEQ multiplex PCR; TCRdb's copy has only in-frame clones and lacks some. The sample yields about 120,000 clones, over 75% seen once. The sample taken for sequencing was peripheral blood. All receptors come from a woman of 80 years or more with acute or convalescent COVID-19. CDR3s include the opening cysteine and the closing phenylalanine or tryptophan. The D gene is left open where the match is weak. Clone size is shown for a subset of rows, as once, few, many or a class of expanded clone.

V	J	D	size	CDR3	DNA
TRBV2	TRBJ2-6	.	.	CASNQGSSGANVLTF	TGTGCCAGCAATCAGGGAAGCTCTGGGGCCAACGTCCTGACTTTC
TRBV5-5	TRBJ1-1	.	.	CASSTPRGTEAFF	TGTGCCAGCTCTACGCCTCGGGGCACTGAAGCTTTCTTT
TRBV6-6	TRBJ1-1	TRBD1	.	CASSYGQGLSGTEAFF	TGTGCCAGCAGTTACGGACAGGGTCTGAGCGGCACTGAAGCTTTCTTT
TRBV27	TRBJ2-2	.	once	CATRRGRNTGELFF	TGTGCCACGCGGAGGGGACGGAACACCGGGGAGCTGTTTTTT
TRBV19	TRBJ2-7	.	.	CASSMTSSYEQYF	TGTGCCAGTAGTATGACTAGCTCCTACGAGCAGTACTTC
TRBV24-1	TRBJ1-2	TRBD1	.	CATSDTRTGNLYGYTF	TGTGCCACCAGTGACACCCGGACAGGCAATCTCTATGGCTACACCTTC
TRBV5-1	TRBJ2-1	.	.	CASSYNYEQFF	TGCGCCAGCAGCTATAACTATGAGCAGTTCTTC
TRBV28	TRBJ1-5	TRBD1	once	CASAGQVDQPQHF	TGTGCCAGTGCGGGACAGGTGGATCAGCCCCAGCATTTT
TRBV4-2	TRBJ1-2	.	.	CASSQDLYRADKSHYGYTF	TGTGCCAGCAGCCAAGATCTTTACAGAGCTGACAAGTCCCACTATGGCTACACCTTC
TRBV18	TRBJ1-1	TRBD1	few	CASSLDRGTEAFF	TGTGCCAGCTCACTGGACAGGGGCACTGAAGCTTTCTTT
TRBV12-3/TRBV12-4	TRBJ1-5	.	.	CASSFRSNQPQHF	TGTGCCAGCAGTTTCCGGAGCAATCAGCCCCAGCATTTT
TRBV7-9	TRBJ1-4	.	.	CASSLGHGTIHEKLFF	TGTGCCAGCAGCTTAGGGCACGGGACAATCCATGAAAAACTGTTTTTT
TRBV5-1	TRBJ2-5	TRBD1	.	CASSSGQRETQYF	TGCGCCAGCAGCTCGGGACAGCGCGAGACCCAGTACTTC
TRBV18	TRBJ2-2	TRBD1	once	CASSPGQGNTGELFF	TGTGCCAGCTCACCGGGACAGGGGAACACCGGGGAGCTGTTTTTT
TRBV5-1	TRBJ2-1	.	.	CASSLDRRDEQFF	TGCGCCAGCAGCTTGGACAGGCGCGATGAGCAGTTCTTC
TRBV5-4	TRBJ1-2	.	.	CASSLQGVGGYTF	TGTGCCAGCAGCTTACAGGGAGTAGGTGGCTACACCTTC
TRBV2	TRBJ1-5	.	.	CASKGEQTRQPQHF	TGTGCCAGCAAAGGGGAACAGACGCGTCAGCCCCAGCATTTT